This entry concerns a single TCR beta chain. Its antigen is unknown. V was cut by 5 bases and J by 5 bases, with 4 bases left in between. The CDR3 has 11 amino acids. This specimen comes from a study of T cells after yellow fever vaccination. Study conclusions and caveats: Among primary-vaccination clones, most reappeared after the booster, at almost 98% for CD4 and approximately 90% for CD8. Researchers cautioned that FACS-sorted repertoires could harbor abundant clonotypes contaminating from the bulk population.

Each CDR3 protein is one row after TCRdb ran MiXCR on the 5' RACE reads. Of hundreds of thousands of distinct CDR3 sequences detected, over 9% appear once; the ten largest clones hold more than 13%. The chain employs TRBV23-1 and TRBJ2-4; D call uncertain. TRBV23-1 is classed as an ORF, of uncertain function. The receptor was derived from a man aged 25 to 45 who received the YFV17D yellow fever vaccine. This specimen was PBMCs, taken on the day of the yellow fever booster vaccination. In DNA form, the CDR3 reads TGCGCCAGCAGTGCACAAAACATTCAGTACTTC. As protein: CASSAQNIQYF.